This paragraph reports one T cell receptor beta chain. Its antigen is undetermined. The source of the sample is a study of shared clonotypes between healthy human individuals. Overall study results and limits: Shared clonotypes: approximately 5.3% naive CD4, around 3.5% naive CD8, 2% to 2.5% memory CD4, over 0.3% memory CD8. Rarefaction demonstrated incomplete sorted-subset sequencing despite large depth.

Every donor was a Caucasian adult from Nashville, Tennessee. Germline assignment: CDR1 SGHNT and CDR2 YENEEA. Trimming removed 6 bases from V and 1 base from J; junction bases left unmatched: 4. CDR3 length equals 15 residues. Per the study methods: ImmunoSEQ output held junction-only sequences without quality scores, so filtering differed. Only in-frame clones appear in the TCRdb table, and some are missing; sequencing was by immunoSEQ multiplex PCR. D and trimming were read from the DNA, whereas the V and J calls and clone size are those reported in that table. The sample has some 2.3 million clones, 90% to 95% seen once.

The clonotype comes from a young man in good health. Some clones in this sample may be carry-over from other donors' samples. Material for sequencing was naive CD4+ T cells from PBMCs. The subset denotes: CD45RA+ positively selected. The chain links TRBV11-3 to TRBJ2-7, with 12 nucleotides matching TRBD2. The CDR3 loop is CASSPTSGSSYEQYF. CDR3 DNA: TGTGCCAGCAGTCCGACTAGCGGGAGTTCCTACGAGCAGTACTTC.